This is a list of T cell receptor beta chains from one sample in a study of T cell changes during pregnancy in multiple sclerosis. TCRdb keeps only in-frame clones here, not all; method: immunoSEQ multiplex PCR. The sample yields under 110,000 clones, roughly nine tenths seen once. The sequenced sample was peripheral blood, obtained before pregnancy. These TCRs come from a female donor with multiple sclerosis, enrolled in a pregnancy study. Both conserved end residues are trimmed from each CDR3.

J	V	length	CDR3
TRBJ2-7	TRBV5-1	16	ASSLVQGATRYGHEQY
TRBJ2-3	TRBV7-9	14	ASSLARASGGQAQY
TRBJ1-2	TRBV6-5	11	ASKLGQANGYT
TRBJ2-1	TRBV19	15	ASSCRLAGDAYNEQF
TRBJ2-7	TRBV27	12	ASSLSPSGYEQY
TRBJ2-3	TRBV30	12	AWSVTGGANTQY
TRBJ1-1	TRBV7-2	12	ASSLGGEYTEAF
TRBJ2-2	TRBV5-1	13	ASSLGDRRDGELF
TRBJ1-1	TRBV5-6	9	ASSLATEAF
TRBJ1-1	TRBV9	11	ASSVDMNTEAF
TRBJ2-1	TRBV6-1	13	ASLSSGSSYNEQF
TRBJ2-1	TRBV7-3	14	ASSSGTSGTRNEQF
TRBJ1-2	TRBV21-1	15	ASSKEGAGGEDYGYT
TRBJ2-1	TRBV7-9	12	ASSFAGTHNEQF
TRBJ1-4	TRBV25-1	13	ASSDGDRRNEKLF
TRBJ1-5	TRBV30	10	AWAGDNQPQH
TRBJ1-2	TRBV29-1	10	SAEGGNYGYT
TRBJ1-1	TRBV27	16	ASSLFSVTAGGGTEAF
TRBJ2-3	TRBV19	14	ASSIGTGGITDTQY
TRBJ1-4	TRBV11-2	14	ASSFNPGGIGEKLF
TRBJ1-6	TRBV23-1	13	ANPRRDRDNSPLH
TRBJ1-2	TRBV15	14	ATSRDLVGRLEGYA
TRBJ2-7	TRBV14	12	ASSPWTGGYEQY
TRBJ1-6	TRBV5-4	12	ASSRAGGDSPLH
TRBJ1-3	TRBV9	14	ASSVGGDRAGNTIY
TRBJ1-1	TRBV11-3	13	ASSPGQGYGTEAF
TRBJ2-2	TRBV18	17	ASSPFPGLAGPNTGELF
TRBJ2-1	TRBV6-5	13	ASISAGGLYNEQF
TRBJ1-1	TRBV7-8	13	ASSLMSHLNTEAF
TRBJ2-7	TRBV7-3	13	ASSSAGLGLYEQY
TRBJ2-2	TRBV4-1	14	ASSQDPGQGSGELF
TRBJ1-2	TRBV2	10	ASVQGAYGYT
TRBJ1-3	TRBV14	15	ASSQDRGTRRGNTIY
TRBJ2-7	TRBV21-1	14	ASSKDAGAHSYEQY
TRBJ2-1	TRBV28	12	ATFSGRGFNEQF
TRBJ2-2	TRBV5-1	16	ASSSGGTEASDTGELF
TRBJ2-3	TRBV14	12	ASSRGGATDTQY
NA	TRBV11-3	11	ATGEGGGYEQY
TRBJ1-2	TRBV9	14	ASSALGTGGSYGYT
TRBJ2-7	TRBV19	12	ASSPGLALYEQY
TRBJ2-7	TRBV5-1	12	ASSQTSTSYEQY
TRBJ2-5	TRBV7-6	12	ASSSRGSQETQY
TRBJ2-2	TRBV9	13	ASSVASGVTGELF
TRBJ1-3	TRBV7-2	13	ASSSGFFSGNTIY
TRBJ1-1	TRBV6-6	12	ASSYGQGYTEAF
TRBJ1-5	TRBV19	10	ASSDRAMAQH
TRBJ1-5	TRBV6-5	10	ATTGPGQPQH
TRBJ2-2	TRBV11-3	15	ASSPAGLARPPGELF
TRBJ1-1	TRBV5-1	13	ASSLKQGVNTEAF
TRBJ2-7	TRBV6-1	9	ASSEGGRRY
TRBJ2-2	TRBV29-1	11	SVLGLGVGELF